Listed here are 21 T cell receptor beta chains from one sample, sequenced in a study of neoadjuvant anti-PD-1 for oral cavity cancer. Specified time point: after neoadjuvant nivolumab, at surgical resection. Method: immunoSEQ multiplex PCR; TCRdb's copy keeps in-frame clones and lacks some. The sample yields 14,000 or so clones, 60% to 85% seen once. The source was PBMCs, collected after nivolumab (anti-PD-1) treatment. The receptors were gathered from a person aged 35-80 years with oral cavity squamous cell carcinoma.

The rearrangement links TRBV13 to TRBJ2-1; D tentatively reads TRBD1 or TRBD2 (5 bases each). Trimming cost V 4 bases and J 4 bases, with 14 bases left between them. Germline values: CDR1 PRHDT, CDR2 FYEKMQ (reference sequence). This CDR3 comprises 15 residues. The CDR3 DNA reads TGTGCCAGCAGCTCCAGAGGGGCTGATTACAATGAGCAGTTCTTC. Translation: CASSSRGADYNEQFF.

This clone was detected only a few times. V and J are TRBV10-1 and TRBJ1-1, with D uncertain. With 0 bases removed from V and 4 bases from J, the gap between germline ends came to 9 bases. This CDR3 is built from 14 residues. Per the germline V gene, CDR1 is WNHNN and CDR2 is SYGVQD (reference sequence). The CDR3 region is CASSESLGFTEAFF. For the CDR3, the DNA is TGCGCCAGCAGTGAGTCGTTGGGGTTCACTGAAGCTTTCTTT.

The V call is TRBV27, the J call TRBJ2-1; no definite D call. In germline, CDR1 is MNHEY, CDR2 SMNVEV (reference sequence). The V and J ends lost 6 bases and 0 bases respectively, with 6 bases between them. CDR3 length: 13 amino acids. The CDR3 region has the DNA TGTGCCAGCAGGTTTAGCTCCTACAATGAGCAGTTCTTC. It is translated as CASRFSSYNEQFF.

This clone was detected only a few times. This chain uses TRBV9 with TRBJ1-2, with D uncertain. The CDR3 is 14 amino acids. CDR1 is SGDLS and CDR2 is YYNGEE in the germline V gene. V dropped 0 bases and J dropped 2 bases, with 8 bases sitting between them. The CDR3 loop reads CASSVVAGNYGYTF. CDR3 DNA: TGTGCCAGCAGCGTAGTCGCGGGGAACTATGGCTACACCTTC.

The V call is TRBV5-1, the J call TRBJ2-7, with 7 bases aligning to TRBD1. The CDR3 totals 13 residues. J gave up 5 bases and V 3 bases, and 5 bases lay outside the gene matches. CDR1 is SGHRS and CDR2 is YFSETQ in the germline V gene. As DNA, the CDR3 is TGCGCCAGCAGCTCACAGGGGAGACACGAGCAGTACTTC. The encoded protein is CASSSQGRHEQYF.

V is TRBV19 and J is TRBJ2-1, with 8 bases aligning to TRBD2. V dropped 4 bases and J dropped 0; count of bases not matched to a gene: 5. The germline V gene encodes CDR1 LNHDA and CDR2 SQIVND (reference sequence). The CDR3 covers 16 residues. The CDR3 nucleotides are TGTGCCAGTAGTAGCGGGAGGCCGAGCTCCTACAATGAGCAGTTCTTC. Protein: CASSSGRPSSYNEQFF.

The V and J genes are TRBV19 and TRBJ2-3, with D unclear. This CDR3 has 12 residues. Germline V gene data show CDR1 as LNHDA and CDR2 as SQIVND (reference sequence). Between the trimmed V and J ends, which lost 6 bases and 1 base, there was a span of 5 bases. This CDR3 reads CASSAGTDTQYF. The CDR3 nucleotides are TGTGCCAGTAGCGCGGGCACAGATACGCAGTATTTT.

On this clone: A much larger clone lies one base from this, so it may be a read error. Other DNA sequences of this sample code for an identical CDR3. This chain links TRBV7-9 with TRBJ2-7; 8 positions match TRBD1. From germline, CDR1 is SEHNR and CDR2 FQNEAQ (reference sequence). Trimming removed 1 base from V and 1 base from J; junction bases left unmatched: 0. The CDR3 has 14 amino acids. CDR3 amino acids: CASSLGTGSYEQYF. The DNA of the CDR3 is TGTGCCAGCAGCTTAGGGACAGGGTCCTACGAGCAGTACTTC.

This clone was observed once. The rearrangement links TRBV27 to TRBJ1-2; weak D call: TRBD1 (5 bases). Trimming took off 3 bases at V and 2 bases at J, with 13 bases between the two ends. This CDR3 spans 15 amino acids. CDR1 and CDR2 (germline): MNHEY, SMNVEV (reference sequence). DNA of the CDR3: TGTGCCAGCAGTTTTGGGGCAGGGCCGAACTATGGCTACACCTTC. It translates to CASSFGAGPNYGYTF.

The chain has TRBV30 and TRBJ2-7; 8 bases align to TRBD2. The CDR3 consists of 17 residues. The V gene's germline CDR1 is GTSNPN and CDR2 SVGIG (reference sequence). V shed 0 bases and J 1 base; nucleotides not matched to a gene: 11. CDR3 amino acids: CAWSVGGTRGTSYEQYF. The CDR3 nucleotides read TGTGCCTGGAGTGTCGGCGGGACTAGAGGGACTTCCTACGAGCAGTACTTC.

The chain has TRBV19 and TRBJ1-2; D perhaps matches TRBD1 (6 bases). This CDR3 region has 12 residues. Germline CDR1 LNHDA, CDR2 SQIVND (reference sequence). V lost 6 bases to trimming and J lost 8 bases, with 13 bases between them. In nucleotides, the CDR3 is TGTGCCAGTAGCCTACAGGGATGGGGCTACACCTTC. The encoded protein is CASSLQGWGYTF.

The gene calls are TRBV5-1 and TRBJ2-7; weak D call: TRBD1 (6 bases). The germline CDR1 and CDR2 sequences are SGHRS and YFSETQ. This CDR3 spans 15 amino acids. The V gene lost 2 bases and the J gene lost 5 bases, with 17 bases spanning the gap. CDR3: CASSFAGTPLDEQYF. DNA of the CDR3: TGCGCCAGCAGCTTTGCCGGGACACCACTCGACGAGCAGTACTTC.

The J gene is TRBJ2-7, the V gene TRBV27; tentative D call: TRBD1 (6 bases). This CDR3 spans 13 amino acids. Trimming took off 6 bases at V and 6 bases at J, with 15 bases between the two ends. Germline CDR1 reads MNHEY; CDR2 reads SMNVEV (reference sequence). The CDR3 is CASSPRGSSEQYF. The DNA of the CDR3 is TGTGCCAGCAGCCCGAGGGGGTCTAGCGAGCAGTACTTC.

The table lists this clone with a few counts. The genes are TRBV9 and TRBJ1-1, with TRBD1 as a possible D gene (6 bases). This CDR3 is built from 15 residues. V was trimmed by 0 bases and J by 2 bases, leaving 11 bases between them. Germline CDR1 and CDR2: SGDLS and YYNGEE. The CDR3 coding sequence is TGTGCCAGCAGCGTAGTTGGGGGGCCAAACACTGAAGCTTTCTTT. Amino acids: CASSVVGGPNTEAFF.

The chain combines TRBV25-1 with TRBJ1-3, with D possibly matching TRBD1 (5 bases). Per germline, CDR1 MGHDK and CDR2 SYGVNS. Trimming left V 8 bases short and J 0 bases short, with 8 bases between. The CDR3 length is 13 residues. CDR3 nucleotides: TGTGCCAGCGGGACGGTCTCTGGAAACACCATATATTTT. As protein: CASGTVSGNTIYF.

This chain uses TRBV6-1 with TRBJ1-3; tentatively, D is TRBD1 (5 bases). Trimming left V 2 bases short and J 4 bases short, with 15 bases between. This CDR3 has 16 amino acids. Germline CDR1 reads MNHNS; CDR2 reads SASEGT. CDR3: CASSETGIFSGNTIYF. CDR3 nucleotides: TGTGCCAGCAGTGAAACAGGCATTTTCTCGGGAAACACCATATATTTT.

This chain uses TRBV9 with TRBJ1-4; TRBD1 agrees at 7 bases. Per the germline V gene, CDR1 is SGDLS and CDR2 is YYNGEE. Losses at the gene ends were 0 bases for V and 3 bases for J; bases not matched to a gene: 8. The CDR3 has 17 amino acids. The CDR3 loop is CASSVARATGPNEKLFF. Here the CDR3 DNA reads TGTGCCAGCAGCGTAGCTCGGGCGACAGGGCCTAATGAAAAACTGTTTTTT.

CDR3 region: CATSRELAGTDTQYF. The CDR3 DNA reads as TGTGCCACCAGCAGAGAATTAGCGGGAACAGATACGCAGTATTTT. The chain recombines TRBV15 with TRBJ2-3; TRBD2 matches at 8 bases. This CDR3 has 15 amino acids. Germline CDR1 LNHNV, CDR2 YYDKDF (reference sequence). V shed 0 bases, J shed 3 bases, and the junction held 2 bases outside the gene matches.

This rearrangement joins TRBV6-1 to TRBJ2-1; D remains unclear. V lost 1 base, J lost 5 bases, and 9 bases lay in between. Germline-derived CDR1 and CDR2 are MNHNS and SASEGT. The CDR3 has 14 amino acids. The chain's CDR3 is CASSEDPAHNEQFF. The CDR3 region has the DNA TGTGCCAGCAGTGAAGACCCAGCCCACAATGAGCAGTTCTTC.

The CDR3 reads CASRVEVSNQPQHF. The CDR3 nucleotides are TGTGCCAGTAGAGTTGAGGTGAGCAATCAGCCCCAGCATTTT. This chain links TRBV19 with TRBJ1-5; D unresolved. Germline V CDR1 and CDR2: LNHDA, SQIVND (reference sequence). V gave up 6 bases and J gave up 1 base, with 10 bases separating them. The CDR3 spans 14 residues.

The rearrangement joins TRBV25-1 to TRBJ1-4; unclear D gene. The germline V gene encodes CDR1 MGHDK and CDR2 SYGVNS. Trimming removed 6 bases at V and 8 bases at J, with 19 bases between. The CDR3 has 15 residues. CDR3 in DNA: TGTGCCAGCAGCTTATCGGGAGTTCCGGGGGAAAAACTGTTTTTT. This sequence encodes CASSLSGVPGEKLFF.